This TCR beta chain comes out of a study of CD8 T cells in Susac syndrome. For the study at large: At blood draw, Susac syndrome patients were therapy-naive, on corticosteroids, or on intravenous immunoglobulin alone.

Through negative isolation, CD4+ and CD8+ T cells were obtained, while TEMRA cells were enriched using FACS. An amount of RNA that ranged from 0.5 to 1 ug was reverse transcribed with random hexamers. TCRdb reprocessed the immunoSEQ multiplex PCR reads via MiXCR and lists one record per CDR3 protein. The table includes around 150,000 distinct CDR3 sequences, 95% detected once. Findings and caveats of the study: The total CD8+ repertoires contained about 15 Susac-specific public clones, and the CD8+ TEMRA repertoires contained five.

This clonotype was detected once. Its antigen remains unknown. Trimming stripped 5 bases from V and 9 bases from J, with 14 bases between. The V gene's germline CDR1 is DFQATT and CDR2 SNEGSKA (reference sequence). The CDR3 loop spans 12 amino acids. This receptor was taken from a human donor with Susac syndrome. Sequencing used CD8+ T cells from PBMCs. The chain is built from TRBV20-1 and TRBJ2-1, with D maybe TRBD1 (6 bases). CDR3 in amino acids: CSAPRGIREQFF. The DNA of the CDR3 is TGCAGTGCTCCTAGGGGGATACGTGAGCAGTTCTTC.